The 31 T cell receptor beta chains below all came from one sample that was sequenced in a study of beta chain features in type 1 diabetes. The study, taken as a whole, reports: Shorter TCRB CDR3s, moderately but significantly so, were found in Type 1 diabetes patients in all four CD4+ subsets.

The antigens of these receptors remain unknown. Expressed TCRB transcripts were sequenced after all isolated RNA was converted to cDNA. Profiled with immunoSEQ multiplex PCR; TCRdb holds only in-frame clones, not every one. This table has some 350,000 clones, about 10% appearing once. The sequenced sample consisted of central memory CD4+ T cells from blood. These receptors were obtained from a man under 40 with type 1 diabetes.

The chain joins TRBV7-9 to TRBJ2-7; D is uncertain. This CDR3 contains 14 residues. Germline values: CDR1 SEHNR, CDR2 FQNEAQ (reference sequence). V was shortened by 1 base and J by 2 bases, with 9 bases between the two germline ends. The CDR3 loop reads CASSLDLGTYEQYF. In DNA form, the CDR3 reads TGTGCCAGCAGCTTAGACCTAGGAACCTACGAGCAGTACTTC.

This clone was observed a handful of times. The CDR3: CASSYVLAGGQTQYF. CDR3 nucleotides: TGTGCCAGCAGCTACGTGCTAGCGGGAGGGCAGACCCAGTACTTC. The genes are TRBV7-2 and TRBJ2-5, with 12 bases that match TRBD2. The CDR3 extends over 15 amino acids. Looked up from germline, CDR1 is SGHTA and CDR2 is FQGNSA. The junction had 6 bases not matched to a gene; V was cut back by 4 bases and J by 6 bases.

This chain uses TRBV9 with TRBJ2-2; D perhaps matches TRBD2 (6 bases). V shed 5 bases and J shed 1 base, with 12 bases lying between them. The germline V gene encodes CDR1 SGDLS and CDR2 YYNGEE. The CDR3 extends over 15 amino acids. CDR3 residues: CASSLGGENTGELFF. The CDR3 bases are TGTGCCAGCAGTTTAGGCGGGGAGAACACCGGGGAGCTGTTTTTT.

This clone was counted many times. Other DNA sequences of this sample code for an identical CDR3. The DNA of the CDR3 is TGTGCCAGCAGTTACTCGAGCGGAAACCCCTACGAGCAGTACTTC. Amino acids: CASSYSSGNPYEQYF. The rearrangement joins TRBV6-5 to TRBJ2-7; possible D gene TRBD2, 5 bases. Trimming shortened V by 0 bases and J by 2 bases, and 11 bases separated the two germline ends. The CDR3 spans 15 residues. CDR1 MNHEY and CDR2 SVGAGI come from the germline V gene.

This clone was found a few times. This chain uses TRBV29-1 with TRBJ2-6, with TRBD2 as a possible D gene (5 bases). Germline V CDR1 and CDR2: SQVTM, ANQGSEA. The CDR3 contains 17 residues. The germline V and J ends were trimmed by 5 bases and 0 bases, with 17 bases remaining between them. Here the CDR3 DNA reads TGCAGCGTTATCTTCCGGGGTTTCAACTCTGGGGCCAACGTCCTGACTTTC. Its translation is CSVIFRGFNSGANVLTF.

This clone showed up just a few times. V gene TRBV5-1 combines with J gene TRBJ1-1, with D unresolved. CDR1 and CDR2 from the germline V gene are SGHRS and YFSETQ. CDR3 length: 14 residues. V lost 0 bases to trimming and J lost 0 bases, with 6 bases between them. The CDR3 protein is CASSLGGLNTEAFF. CDR3 in DNA: TGCGCCAGCAGCTTGGGAGGGTTGAACACTGAAGCTTTCTTT.

The chain is built from TRBV7-2 and TRBJ1-5; the D is unclear. The CDR3 is 13 residues long. The V gene lost 4 bases and the J gene lost 10 bases, with 14 bases spanning the gap. Germline CDR1 reads SGHTA; CDR2 reads FQGNSA. Here the CDR3 DNA reads TGTGCCAGCAGCTCTCTTGAATCAGTTCCCCAGCATTTT. Residues: CASSSLESVPQHF.

The chain carries TRBV11-2 and TRBJ2-1, with 10 bases fitting TRBD2. The CDR3 contains 16 residues. Germline trimming cut 6 bases from V and 4 bases from J; bases unmatched to any gene: 9. The germline CDR1 and CDR2 sequences are SGHAT and FQNNGV. CDR3 sequence (DNA): TGTGCCAGCAGACCTTTAGCGGGAGGTATATACAATGAGCAGTTCTTC. It is translated as CASRPLAGGIYNEQFF.

The V call is TRBV19, the J call TRBJ2-2; TRBD2 matches 10 bases. CDR1 is LNHDA and CDR2 is SQIVND in the germline V gene (reference sequence). The CDR3 extends over 14 amino acids. V shed 7 bases, J shed 1 base, and the junction held 0 bases outside the gene matches. The CDR3 coding sequence is TGTGCCAGTACTAGCGGGAGGAACACCGGGGAGCTGTTTTTT. Its translation is CASTSGRNTGELFF.

The rearrangement uses TRBV29-1 and TRBJ1-1; 10 positions match TRBD1. The CDR3 runs to 15 residues. The V and J ends lost 6 bases and 0 bases, in that order; junction bases with no gene match: 7. CDR1 is SQVTM, CDR2 ANQGSEA, per germline. Here the CDR3 reads CSVTGQGQMNTEAFF. In DNA form, the CDR3 reads TGCAGCGTCACGGGACAGGGGCAGATGAACACTGAAGCTTTCTTT.

This clone was detected many times. The chain recombines TRBV28 with TRBJ2-5; D remains unclear. The V and J ends lost 8 bases and 1 base respectively, with 8 bases between them. The CDR3 consists of 12 residues. Germline CDR1 and CDR2: MDHEN and SYDVKM. CDR3 DNA: TGTGCCAGCGAGCAGAGCCAAGAGACCCAGTACTTC. Translating it yields CASEQSQETQYF.

In this sample, this clone turned up many times. The J gene is TRBJ1-4, the V gene TRBV2, with D uncertain. The V end was cut by 4 bases, the J end by 8 bases, with 11 bases between. This CDR3 has 13 amino acids. Germline V lookup: CDR1 SNHLY, CDR2 FYNNEI. The CDR3 DNA reads TGTGCCAGCAGTGCGGAAATTGGCGAAAAACTGTTTTTT. Amino acid sequence: CASSAEIGEKLFF.

This chain connects TRBV7-9 to TRBJ2-1, with TRBD1 identical over 8 bases. This CDR3 comprises 15 residues. The trim removed 5 bases at V and 6 bases at J, leaving 9 bases unmatched. Germline assignment: CDR1 SEHNR and CDR2 FQNEAQ (reference sequence). The CDR3 spells CASSQGQGWPNEQFF. The CDR3 DNA sequence: TGTGCCAGCAGCCAAGGACAGGGTTGGCCCAATGAGCAGTTCTTC.

This sequence joins TRBV11-2 and TRBJ2-1; D uncertain. Germline V gene sequence: CDR1 SGHAT, CDR2 FQNNGV. The CDR3 is 17 amino acids. V was trimmed by 1 base and J by 0 bases, leaving 13 bases between them. The CDR3 loop reads CASSLVSGFSSYNEQFF. For the CDR3, the DNA is TGTGCCAGCAGCTTAGTTTCCGGTTTCAGCTCCTACAATGAGCAGTTCTTC.

This clone occurred a few times. V is TRBV7-2 and J is TRBJ2-5; D is possibly TRBD1 (6 bases). With the DNA end fitting TRBJ2-7 better, the J assignment may be wrong. The CDR3 is made up of 12 amino acids. From germline, CDR1 is SGHTA and CDR2 FQGNSA. DNA for the CDR3: TGTGCCAGCGCCCCAGGGGTCAACGAGCAGTACTTC. Translation gives CASAPGVNEQYF.

This clone was seen only a few times. The rearrangement links TRBV28 to TRBJ2-1, with 7 nucleotides matching TRBD2. V lost 7 bases to trimming and J lost 8 bases; unmatched junction nucleotides: 8. The CDR3 length is 13 residues. Germline V gives CDR1 MDHEN, CDR2 SYDVKM. The chain's CDR3 is CASTGGSLDEQFF. The DNA for the CDR3 is TGTGCCAGCACCGGCGGGAGTCTGGATGAGCAGTTCTTC.

This clone was picked up a small number of times. The V gene is TRBV28, the J gene TRBJ2-7, with D perhaps TRBD1 (6 bases). This CDR3 has 15 residues. With 3 bases removed from V and 3 bases from J, the gap between germline ends came to 15 bases. Germline CDR1 and CDR2: MDHEN and SYDVKM. CDR3: CASSFLVGQNYEQYF. For the CDR3, the DNA is TGTGCCAGCAGTTTCCTTGTCGGACAGAACTACGAGCAGTACTTC.

The genes are TRBV30 and TRBJ2-7; D remains ambiguous. Looked up from germline, CDR1 is GTSNPN and CDR2 is SVGIG (reference sequence). V lost 3 bases and J lost 4, with 13 bases in between. The length of the CDR3 is 13 residues. The CDR3 DNA reads TGTGCCTGGAGCTTGATGCCGGGTTACGAGCAGTACTTC. Residues: CAWSLMPGYEQYF.

This clone was recorded once. The genes are TRBV11-3 and TRBJ2-1; 13 bases align to TRBD2. CDR3 length equals 16 residues. V shed 5 bases and J 7 bases; nucleotides not matched to a gene: 8. Germline lookup yields CDR1 SGHNT and CDR2 YENEEA. CDR3 region: CASSETGTSGTNEQFF. CDR3 DNA: TGTGCCAGCAGCGAAACCGGGACTAGCGGGACGAATGAGCAGTTCTTC.

The chain uses TRBV2 and TRBJ1-2; TRBD1 might be the D (5 bases). CDR3 length: 14 residues. Germline CDR1 and CDR2: SNHLY and FYNNEI. Trimming removed 2 bases from V and 2 bases from J, with 9 bases in between. This CDR3 reads CASSENRGNYGYTF. CDR3 nucleotide sequence: TGTGCCAGCAGTGAAAATCGGGGGAACTATGGCTACACCTTC.

There are a few counts of this clone. The chain employs TRBV5-1 and TRBJ2-3, with 8 bases that match TRBD2. The V gene's germline CDR1 is SGHRS and CDR2 YFSETQ. This CDR3 has 15 amino acids. The V gene end was trimmed by 4 bases and the J gene end by 6 bases; junction bases not matched to a gene: 10. CDR3 DNA: TGCGCCAGCAGCCCCCAGAGCGGGAGTAAGGATACGCAGTATTTT. It is translated as CASSPQSGSKDTQYF.

Ten or more counts support this clone. The J gene is TRBJ2-7, the V gene TRBV29-1; 7 nucleotides match TRBD1. The CDR3 spans 12 residues. CDR1 is SQVTM, CDR2 ANQGSEA, per germline. The ends lost 2 bases at V and 2 bases at J; junction bases unmatched: 0. CDR3: CSVETGAYEQYF. The CDR3 nucleotides read TGCAGCGTTGAAACAGGGGCCTACGAGCAGTACTTC.

This clone was seen only a few times. The gene calls are TRBV4-2 and TRBJ2-3; 12 nucleotides line up with TRBD2. This CDR3 region has 16 residues. With V trimmed by 0 bases and J by 5 bases, 3 bases remained unmatched. From germline, CDR1 is LGHNA and CDR2 YNFKEQ. The CDR3 nucleotides are TGTGCCAGCAGCCAAGAAGTGGGACTAGCGGGAGATACGCAGTATTTT. Its protein product is CASSQEVGLAGDTQYF.

This clone appeared a few times. The J gene is TRBJ2-1, the V gene TRBV4-1; D not resolved. Looked up from germline, CDR1 is MGHRA and CDR2 is YSYEKL. This CDR3 comprises 13 residues. The V end lost 0 bases, the J end lost 4 bases, and 4 bases lay between the germline ends. CDR3 region: CASSQDQYNEQFF. As DNA, the CDR3 is TGCGCCAGCAGCCAAGACCAGTACAATGAGCAGTTCTTC.

This clone was picked up a small number of times. The chain links TRBV18 to TRBJ2-7; TRBD1 is a possible D gene (6 bases). This CDR3 spans 15 amino acids. V lost 0 bases to trimming and J lost 6 bases, with 15 bases between them. Looked up from germline, CDR1 is KGHSH and CDR2 is LQKENI. The DNA for the CDR3 is TGTGCCAGCTCACCACCGTGGGGACAATCGGGCGAGCAGTACTTC. Translation gives CASSPPWGQSGEQYF. Full variable domain (rest looked up from reference TRBV18 and TRBJ2-7): NAGVMQNPRHLVRRRGQEARLRCSPMKGHSHVYWYRQLPEEGLKFMVYLQKENIIDESGMPKERFSAEFPKEGPSILRIQQVVRGDSAAYFCASSPPWGQSGEQYFGPGTRLTVT.

Notes on this clone: Other nucleotide sequences from this sample produce the same CDR3. This chain connects TRBV11-2 to TRBJ2-3; 7 nucleotides align to TRBD1. The V gene's germline CDR1 is SGHAT and CDR2 FQNNGV. The CDR3 totals 16 residues. Unmatched junction bases numbered 8, after V lost 3 bases and J lost 2 bases. For the CDR3, the DNA is TGTGCCAGCAGCTTCCTACAGGGGACATCCACAGATACGCAGTATTTT. Its protein product is CASSFLQGTSTDTQYF.

CDR3 DNA: TGTGCCAGCAGTACACGGACAGCAAACAATGAGCAGTTCTTC. Amino acids: CASSTRTANNEQFF. The rearrangement links TRBV6-5 to TRBJ2-1; a possible D gene is TRBD1 (6 bases). Looked up from germline, CDR1 is MNHEY and CDR2 is SVGAGI. With 5 bases removed from V and 5 bases from J, the gap between germline ends came to 13 bases. The CDR3 is 14 residues long.

In its sample, this clone was seen many times. A junction end diverges from the germline sequence, so it may reflect a read error. The chain uses TRBV28 and TRBJ2-7, with TRBD1 matching over 8 bases. CDR1 is MDHEN, CDR2 SYDVKM, per germline. CDR3 length: 12 amino acids. This CDR3 reads CASSTVQGQELF. In DNA form, the CDR3 reads TGTGCCAGCAGTACTGTTCAGGGACAGGAACTCTTC.

The rearrangement joins TRBV28 to TRBJ1-2; 7 bases fit TRBD1. The germline CDR1 and CDR2 sequences are MDHEN and SYDVKM. CDR3 length: 18 amino acids. After removal of 6 bases from V and 2 bases from J, the junction contained 18 bases not matched to a gene. In DNA, the CDR3 is TGTGCCAGCAGCATTTCCCCCTCCAGACAGGGCCTAAACTATGGCTACACCTTC. It yields the protein CASSISPSRQGLNYGYTF.

In this sample, this clone turned up a few times. This rearrangement joins TRBV10-3 to TRBJ2-2, with 8 bases that match TRBD1. The CDR3 loop spans 18 amino acids. Germline assignment: CDR1 ENHRY and CDR2 SYGVKD. V shed 8 bases and J 2 bases; nucleotides not matched to a gene: 16. CDR3 DNA: TGTGCCATCGAGAGGAGCGCAGGGGGCACTATTAACACCGGGGAGCTGTTTTTT. Translated, it gives CAIERSAGGTINTGELFF.

The V gene is TRBV28, the J gene TRBJ1-6; D unresolved. CDR3 length: 13 amino acids. CDR1 and CDR2 from the germline V gene are MDHEN and SYDVKM. V dropped 6 bases and J dropped 7 bases, with 10 bases sitting between them. In nucleotides, the CDR3 is TGTGCCAGCAGCCCCCAGATGAATTCACCCCTCCACTTT. It specifies CASSPQMNSPLHF. Looking up the rest from reference TRBV28 and TRBJ1-6 gives the full variable domain: DVKVTQSSRYLVKRTGEKVFLECVQDMDHENMFWYRQDPGLGLRLIYFSYDVKMKEKGDIPEGYSVSREKKERFSLILESASTNQTSMYLCASSPQMNSPLHFGNGTRLTVT.